The rows below give T cell receptor beta chains drawn from one sample of a study of blood T cell repertoires in COVID-19. Here immunoSEQ multiplex PCR was the method, and the copy in TCRdb shows in-frame clones only, minus some. The sample contains 250,000 to 300,000 clones, 90% of which appear only once. Sequencing was carried out using peripheral blood. These receptors all come from a woman between 45 and 65 years old with COVID-19, enrolled during active disease. Each CDR3 is given with its conserved first and last residue. A D gene is named only where the DNA matches it firmly. Size is omitted from some rows. Given values are once, few, many or a class for expanded clones.

D gene: TRBD2; J gene: TRBJ2-5; V gene: TRBV29-1; clone size: once; CDR3 protein: CSVRLAGETQYF; CDR3 DNA: TGCAGCGTCCGACTAGCGGGGGAGACCCAGTACTTC
D gene: NA; J gene: TRBJ1-2; V gene: TRBV12-5; clone size: NA; CDR3 protein: CASGLSFQGIDGYTF; CDR3 DNA: TGTGCTAGTGGTTTGTCTTTCCAGGGTATCGACGGCTACACCTTC
D gene: TRBD1; J gene: TRBJ1-4; V gene: TRBV18; clone size: NA; CDR3 protein: CASSPFGTGAEKLFF; CDR3 DNA: TGTGCCAGCTCACCCTTTGGGACAGGGGCTGAAAAACTGTTTTTT
D gene: TRBD1; J gene: TRBJ1-1; V gene: TRBV29-1; clone size: few; CDR3 protein: CSVTQGRRTEAFF; CDR3 DNA: TGCAGCGTGACACAGGGGAGAAGAACTGAAGCTTTCTTT
D gene: NA; J gene: TRBJ2-1; V gene: TRBV6-4; clone size: many; CDR3 protein: CASSGDHGGYNEQFF; CDR3 DNA: TGTGCCAGCAGTGGGGACCACGGGGGATACAATGAGCAGTTCTTC
D gene: TRBD2; J gene: TRBJ2-5; V gene: TRBV18; clone size: NA; CDR3 protein: CASSPPSGSKKTQYF; CDR3 DNA: TGTGCCAGCTCACCCCCTAGCGGGAGTAAGAAGACCCAGTACTTC
D gene: TRBD2; J gene: TRBJ2-2; V gene: TRBV6-5; clone size: NA; CDR3 protein: CASSYGGRGSGELFF; CDR3 DNA: TGTGCCAGCAGTTATGGCGGGAGGGGATCCGGGGAGCTGTTTTTT
D gene: TRBD1; J gene: TRBJ2-1; V gene: TRBV29-1; clone size: NA; CDR3 protein: CSAGQGATYNEQFF; CDR3 DNA: TGCAGCGCTGGACAGGGGGCAACGTACAATGAGCAGTTCTTC
D gene: TRBD2; J gene: TRBJ2-1; V gene: TRBV19; clone size: once; CDR3 protein: CASSHRLAGVDNEQFF; CDR3 DNA: TGTGCCAGTAGTCACAGACTAGCGGGAGTTGACAATGAGCAGTTCTTC
D gene: NA; J gene: TRBJ2-7; V gene: TRBV6-5; clone size: NA; CDR3 protein: CASSRGEGYEQYF; CDR3 DNA: TGTGCCAGCAGTAGGGGGGAGGGTTACGAGCAGTACTTC
D gene: NA; J gene: TRBJ2-1; V gene: TRBV21-1; clone size: NA; CDR3 protein: CASSSRTGTGRPNEQFF; CDR3 DNA: TGTGCCAGCAGCAGCCGGACCGGGACAGGGAGACCAAATGAGCAGTTCTTC
D gene: NA; J gene: TRBJ1-5; V gene: TRBV7-8; clone size: once; CDR3 protein: CASSLGGQGQPQHF; CDR3 DNA: TGTGCCAGCAGCTTAGGGGGTCAGGGGCAGCCCCAGCATTTT
D gene: NA; J gene: TRBJ2-7; V gene: TRBV30; clone size: NA; CDR3 protein: CAGTLALSYEQYF; CDR3 DNA: TGTGCCGGCACCCTAGCGTTATCCTACGAGCAGTACTTC
D gene: NA; J gene: TRBJ2-3; V gene: TRBV11-2; clone size: once; CDR3 protein: CASSLAGKADTQYF; CDR3 DNA: TGTGCCAGCAGCTTAGCGGGGAAGGCAGATACGCAGTATTTT
D gene: NA; J gene: TRBJ1-1; V gene: TRBV14; clone size: NA; CDR3 protein: CASSQGSARATEAFF; CDR3 DNA: TGTGCCAGCAGCCAAGGATCGGCCAGGGCCACTGAAGCTTTCTTT
D gene: TRBD2; J gene: TRBJ2-1; V gene: TRBV10-3; clone size: NA; CDR3 protein: CAISPLAGGYNEQFF; CDR3 DNA: TGTGCCATCAGTCCTCTAGCGGGAGGCTACAATGAGCAGTTCTTC
D gene: NA; J gene: TRBJ2-3; V gene: TRBV7-8; clone size: NA; CDR3 protein: CASSFGGTRSDTQYF; CDR3 DNA: TGTGCCAGCAGCTTTGGAGGGACCAGATCGGATACGCAGTATTTT
D gene: TRBD1; J gene: TRBJ1-5; V gene: TRBV4-3; clone size: NA; CDR3 protein: CASSQDFGRGLSSNQPQHF; CDR3 DNA: TGCGCCAGCAGCCAAGATTTCGGCAGGGGGCTCTCGAGCAATCAGCCCCAGCATTTT
D gene: TRBD1; J gene: TRBJ1-1; V gene: TRBV7-2; clone size: once; CDR3 protein: CASSLQGARSNTEAFF; CDR3 DNA: TGTGCCAGCAGCCTACAGGGGGCCAGATCGAACACTGAAGCTTTCTTT
D gene: NA; J gene: TRBJ1-2; V gene: TRBV11-3; clone size: NA; CDR3 protein: CASSLQGVGYTF; CDR3 DNA: TGTGCCAGCAGCTTACAAGGGGTCGGCTACACCTTC
D gene: TRBD1; J gene: TRBJ1-2; V gene: TRBV18; clone size: NA; CDR3 protein: CASSPEQGALHGYTF; CDR3 DNA: TGTGCCAGCTCCCCCGAACAGGGGGCTCTTCATGGCTACACCTTC
D gene: TRBD2; J gene: TRBJ2-4; V gene: TRBV27; clone size: NA; CDR3 protein: CASSELAGGLRIENIQYF; CDR3 DNA: TGTGCCAGCAGCGAACTAGCGGGAGGGCTGCGGATCGAAAACATTCAGTACTTC